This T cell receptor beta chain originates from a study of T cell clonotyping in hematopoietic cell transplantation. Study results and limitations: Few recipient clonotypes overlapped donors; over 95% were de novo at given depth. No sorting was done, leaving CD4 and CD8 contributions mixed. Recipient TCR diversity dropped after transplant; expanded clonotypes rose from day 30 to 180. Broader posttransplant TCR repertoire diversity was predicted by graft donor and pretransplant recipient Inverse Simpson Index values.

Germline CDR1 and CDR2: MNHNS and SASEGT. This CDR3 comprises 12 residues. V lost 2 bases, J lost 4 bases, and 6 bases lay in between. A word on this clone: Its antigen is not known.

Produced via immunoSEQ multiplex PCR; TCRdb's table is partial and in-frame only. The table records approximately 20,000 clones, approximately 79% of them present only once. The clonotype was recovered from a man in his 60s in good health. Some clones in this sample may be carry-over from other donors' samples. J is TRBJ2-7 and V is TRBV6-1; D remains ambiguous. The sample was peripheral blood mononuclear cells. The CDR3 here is CASSELGYEQYF. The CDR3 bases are TGTGCCAGCAGTGAACTTGGATACGAGCAGTACTTC.